A single sample is the source of the 17 T cell receptor beta chains below, sequenced in a study of spatial heterogeneity in lung cancer. The time point was: sample taken at primary tumor resection. Which antigens these TCRs recognize remains unknown. TCRdb reanalysed the 5' RACE reads using MiXCR and keeps one entry per CDR3 protein. Of over 25,000 distinct CDR3 sequences listed, about 7.1% are singletons. General study points: The study found that expanded intratumoral alpha and beta TCR counts tracked tumor mutation counts.

The sample consisted of lung tumor tissue, taken at surgery. The receptors shown here come from a male donor with early-stage non-small cell lung cancer.

This clonotype was picked up a small number of times. This sequence joins TRBV7-2 and TRBJ2-3; D perhaps matches TRBD1 (5 bases). The germline gives CDR1 SGHTA, CDR2 FQGNSA. With 7 bases removed from V and 2 bases from J, the gap between germline ends came to 13 bases. The CDR3 spans 14 residues. In DNA, the CDR3 is TGTGCCAGCATCCAGGGCGGATACACAGATACGCAGTATTTT. Translation gives CASIQGGYTDTQYF.

The table lists this clonotype with many counts. The rearrangement uses TRBV7-9 and TRBJ2-5, with a possible D match to TRBD2 (5 bases). Between the trimmed V and J ends, which lost 5 bases and 4 bases, there was a span of 11 bases. The CDR3 totals 13 residues. Germline V lookup: CDR1 SEHNR, CDR2 FQNEAQ (reference sequence). CDR3 sequence (DNA): TGTGCCAGCAGCAGCCGGGAAAGAGAGACCCAGTACTTC. Amino acids: CASSSRERETQYF.

This clonotype came up many times. The rearrangement uses TRBV20-1 and TRBJ2-7; the match to TRBD2 covers 11 bases. V gave up 6 bases and J gave up 7 bases; unmatched junction bases: 14. The V gene's germline CDR1 is DFQATT and CDR2 SNEGSKA (reference sequence). This CDR3 has 15 amino acids. The CDR3 nucleotides read TGCAGTGCCAACCCCACTAGCGGGGGTTCCTGGGAGCAGTACTTC. Protein product: CSANPTSGGSWEQYF.

This clonotype occurred many times. This chain connects TRBV6-5 to TRBJ1-6; possibly TRBD1 for D (6 bases). Trimming removed 2 bases from V and 9 bases from J, with 14 bases in between. The CDR3 has 15 amino acids. Germline CDR1 reads MNHEY; CDR2 reads SVGAGI. The CDR3 region is CASSYVGGQSSPLHF. The CDR3 region has the DNA TGTGCCAGCAGTTACGTTGGGGGGCAATCTTCACCCCTCCACTTT.

This clonotype was seen many times. The chain links TRBV13 to TRBJ2-5; TRBD1 might be the D (5 bases). Trimming stripped 3 bases from V and 4 bases from J, with 9 bases between. In germline, CDR1 is PRHDT, CDR2 FYEKMQ (reference sequence). This CDR3 contains 13 residues. CDR3 nucleotides: TGTGCCAGCAGCTTTAGGGGTGGAGAGACCCAGTACTTC. Encoded protein: CASSFRGGETQYF.

This clonotype has a count of ten or more. The chain links TRBV7-2 to TRBJ2-1; D ambiguous. Germline CDR1 is SGHTA and CDR2 is FQGNSA. Trimming shortened V by 2 bases and J by 6 bases, and 14 bases separated the two germline ends. This CDR3 is 15 amino acids long. CDR3 loop: CASSLPRMVLNEQFF. For the CDR3, the DNA is TGTGCCAGCAGCTTACCCCGCATGGTGCTCAATGAGCAGTTCTTC. Based on the CDR3 plus reference TRBV7-2 and TRBJ2-1, the full variable domain is GAGVSQSPSNKVTEKGKDVELRCDPISGHTALYWYRQSLGQGLEFLIYFQGNSAPDKSGLPSDRFSAERTGGSVSTLTIQRTQQEDSAVYLCASSLPRMVLNEQFFGPGTRLTVL.

This clonotype was seen only a few times. V is TRBV6-1 and J is TRBJ1-1; D uncertain. Trimming removed 1 base at V and 5 bases at J, with 11 bases between. This CDR3 is built from 14 residues. Per the germline V gene, CDR1 is MNHNS and CDR2 is SASEGT. The CDR3 is CASSEGQIGTEAFF. The DNA of the CDR3 is TGTGCCAGCAGTGAAGGCCAAATTGGAACTGAAGCTTTCTTT.

The chain is built from TRBV2 and TRBJ2-7; the D is unclear. From germline, CDR1 is SNHLY and CDR2 FYNNEI. Deletions cut 4 bases from V and 2 bases from J, with 12 bases between. The CDR3 covers 14 residues. The DNA for the CDR3 is TGTGCCAGCAGTGGACCGGTTGCTCCCTACGAGCAGTACTTC. This sequence encodes CASSGPVAPYEQYF.

This clonotype was seen at least ten times. The rearrangement links TRBV28 to TRBJ1-2; weak D call: TRBD1 (6 bases). This CDR3 has 16 residues. Germline V gene lookup returns CDR1 MDHEN and CDR2 SYDVKM. V lost 4 bases, J lost 0 bases, and 15 bases lay in between. CDR3 nucleotides: TGTGCCAGCAGTTCCCCTGGGGGCCATACTAACTATGGCTACACCTTC. Translating it yields CASSSPGGHTNYGYTF.

This clonotype came up a few times. The chain is built from TRBV6-1 and TRBJ1-5; 10 bases agree with TRBD1. This CDR3 comprises 14 residues. Trimming cost V 4 bases and J 4 bases; bases outside gene matches: 1. Germline V gives CDR1 MNHNS, CDR2 SASEGT. CDR3 loop: CASSVDRGNQPQHF. DNA of the CDR3: TGTGCCAGCAGTGTGGACAGGGGGAATCAGCCCCAGCATTTT.

This clonotype was counted at least ten times. The chain joins TRBV5-6 to TRBJ2-7, with unresolved D. CDR3 length equals 14 residues. The germline gives CDR1 SGHDT, CDR2 YYEEEE. Between the trimmed V and J ends, which lost 4 bases and 0 bases, there was a span of 11 bases. The CDR3 spells CASSLEPSSYEQYF. The DNA of the CDR3 is TGTGCCAGCAGCCTGGAGCCCAGCTCCTACGAGCAGTACTTC.

This clonotype has just a few counts. The chain links TRBV2 to TRBJ1-5; D might be TRBD1 (5 bases). Trimming stripped 1 base from V and 9 bases from J, with 13 bases between. The CDR3 spans 14 residues. The V gene's germline CDR1 is SNHLY and CDR2 FYNNEI. The CDR3 loop is CASSEVAADMPQHF. In DNA, the CDR3 is TGTGCCAGCAGTGAAGTGGCCGCGGACATGCCCCAGCATTTT.

The chain is built from TRBV7-4 and TRBJ1-1; D perhaps matches TRBD1 (5 bases). There are 16 residues in the CDR3. Germline V CDR1 and CDR2: SGHVT, SQSDAQ. Trimming left V 5 bases short and J 1 base short, with 17 bases between. The CDR3 DNA sequence: TGTGCCAGCAGCGCTCGACTGCAGGGAAAGAACACTGAAGCTTTCTTT. Translating it yields CASSARLQGKNTEAFF.

Many counts were recorded for this clonotype. This sequence joins TRBV7-6 and TRBJ2-7; the D is unclear. Trimming shortened V by 3 bases and J by 1 base, and 13 bases separated the two germline ends. Germline V CDR1 and CDR2: SGHVS, FNYEAQ. The length of the CDR3 is 15 residues. The CDR3 DNA follows: TGTGCCAGCAGCTTTCGTCTAGTGACGTCCTACGAGCAGTACTTC. This codes for CASSFRLVTSYEQYF.

This clonotype was found many times. This chain joins TRBV7-2 and TRBJ2-1, with 8 bases matching TRBD2. The CDR3 has 16 amino acids. Trimming removed 5 bases from V and 0 bases from J; junction bases left unmatched: 6. Germline CDR1 and CDR2: SGHTA and FQGNSA. For the CDR3, the DNA is TGTGCCAGCAGCCCTATTGGGACTAGCTCCTACAATGAGCAGTTCTTC. It encodes CASSPIGTSSYNEQFF.

This chain uses TRBV27 with TRBJ1-5, with D maybe TRBD1 (5 bases). The CDR3 loop spans 13 amino acids. Germline V lookup: CDR1 MNHEY, CDR2 SMNVEV (reference sequence). Trimming shortened V by 4 bases and J by 6 bases, and 10 bases separated the two germline ends. DNA for the CDR3: TGTGCCAGCAGTTACGACAGAACTCAGCCCCAGCATTTT. This gives the protein CASSYDRTQPQHF.

By share, this clonotype ranks as medium-sized. The rearrangement uses TRBV7-9 and TRBJ1-5; a possible D gene is TRBD1 (6 bases). Germline CDR1 is SEHNR and CDR2 is FQNEAQ (reference sequence). Trimming removed 5 bases at V and 1 base at J, with 9 bases between. The CDR3 is 14 amino acids. CDR3 nucleotide sequence: TGTGCCAGCAGCCAGGGGACGAGCAATCAGCCCCAGCATTTT. It encodes CASSQGTSNQPQHF.